Included here is one TCR beta chain sequence, with context. The data stem from a study of CD8 T cells in Susac syndrome. Random hexamers primed reverse transcription of about 0.5 to 1 ug RNA. With immunoSEQ multiplex PCR, TCR beta CDR3 was amplified across 54 Vbeta and 13 Jbeta. TCRdb analysed the immunoSEQ multiplex PCR reads with MiXCR anew, one entry per CDR3 protein. The sample shows roughly 400,000 distinct CDR3 sequences, more than 70% of them seen only once. Germline V CDR1 and CDR2: SQVTM, ANQGSEA. The CDR3 is 12 amino acids. V lost 4 bases, J lost 1 base, and 8 bases lay in between. Sequencing of TCR beta was undertaken in CD8+ and CD4+ T cells derived from blood. Control patients had untreated stable or active relapsing-remitting multiple sclerosis by revised McDonald criteria. Bulk CD8+ and CD4+ cells came from magnetic negative isolation; CD8+ TEMRA by FACS.

This clonotype was obtained from a human donor with multiple sclerosis. Input material: CD8+ T cells from PBMCs. This chain uses TRBV29-1 with TRBJ2-7; D gene uncertain. CDR3 nucleotides: TGCAGCGTTGCCACCGGGTCCTACGAGCAGTACTTC. Translating gives CSVATGSYEQYF.